The subject of this entry is one TCR beta chain. The antigen is undetermined. This entry comes from a study of cytomegalovirus exposure and HLA in healthy donors. Primers included in the PCR were 60 Vbeta and 13 Jbeta primers. TCRdb's table, derived via immunoSEQ multiplex PCR, lists solely in-frame clones and lacks some. This table holds roughly 81,000 clones, over 70% found once. The CDR3 covers 16 residues. Regarding the study as a whole: Later genetic work tied a missense DCLRE1C variant to beta-chain V and J trimming. While the bulk of TCR sequences proved rare, some public TCRs turned up in many donors.

The sequence came from a boy between 10 and 17 years old in good health and CMV-seronegative. The V call is TRBV21-1, the J call TRBJ2-7; the DNA was not used to check the table's D call, TRBD1. TRBV21-1 is a documented pseudogene. Specimen: PBMCs. Written as DNA, the CDR3 is TGTGCCAGCAGTTCAAATGGACAGGGGGAGGACTACGAGCAGTACTTC. This sequence encodes CASSSNGQGEDYEQYF.